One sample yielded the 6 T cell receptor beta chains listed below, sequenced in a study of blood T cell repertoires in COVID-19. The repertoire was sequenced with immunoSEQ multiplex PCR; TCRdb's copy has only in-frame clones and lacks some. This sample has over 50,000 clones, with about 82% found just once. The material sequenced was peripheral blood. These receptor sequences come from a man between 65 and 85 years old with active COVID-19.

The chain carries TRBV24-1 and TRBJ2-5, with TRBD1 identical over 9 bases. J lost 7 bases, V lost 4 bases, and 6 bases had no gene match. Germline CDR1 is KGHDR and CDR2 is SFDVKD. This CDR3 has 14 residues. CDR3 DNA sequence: TGTGCCACCAGTGACCCGGGACAGGGAGGGACCCAGTACTTC. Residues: CATSDPGQGGTQYF.

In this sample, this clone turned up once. The CDR3 region is CASSLRATGVNYGYTF. The CDR3, as DNA: TGCGCCAGCAGCTTGAGGGCCACAGGGGTTAACTATGGCTACACCTTC. V gene TRBV5-1 combines with J gene TRBJ1-2; 7 bases align to TRBD1. Trimming took 1 base from V and 1 from J; bases not matched to a gene: 7. The CDR3 has 16 amino acids. Germline CDR1 and CDR2: SGHRS and YFSETQ.

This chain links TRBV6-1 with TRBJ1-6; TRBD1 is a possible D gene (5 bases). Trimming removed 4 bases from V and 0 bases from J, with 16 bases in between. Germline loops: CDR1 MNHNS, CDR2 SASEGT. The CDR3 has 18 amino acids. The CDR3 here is CASSVLGGLGSYNSPLHF. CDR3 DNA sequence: TGTGCCAGCAGTGTTCTGGGGGGTCTTGGCTCCTATAATTCACCCCTCCACTTT.

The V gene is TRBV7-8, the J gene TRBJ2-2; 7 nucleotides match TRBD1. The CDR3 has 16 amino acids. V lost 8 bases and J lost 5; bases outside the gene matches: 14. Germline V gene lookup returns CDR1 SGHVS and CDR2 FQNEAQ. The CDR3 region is CASGGEPGQLTGELFF. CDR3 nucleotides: TGTGCCAGCGGTGGGGAACCGGGACAGCTAACCGGGGAGCTGTTTTTT.

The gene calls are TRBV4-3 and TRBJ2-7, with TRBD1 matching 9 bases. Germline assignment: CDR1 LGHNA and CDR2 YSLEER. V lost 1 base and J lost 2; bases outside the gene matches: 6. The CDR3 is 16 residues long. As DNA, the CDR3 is TGCGCCAGCAGCCAAGCTAGGGACAGGGCTACCTACGAGCAGTACTTC. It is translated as CASSQARDRATYEQYF.

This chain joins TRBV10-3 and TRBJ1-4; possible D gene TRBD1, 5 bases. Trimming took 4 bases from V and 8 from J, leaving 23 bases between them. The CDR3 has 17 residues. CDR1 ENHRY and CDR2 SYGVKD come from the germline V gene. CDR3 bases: TGTGCCATCAGTGTCACCGGGACTCCCTCAGTGGGGGAAAAACTGTTTTTT. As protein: CAISVTGTPSVGEKLFF.